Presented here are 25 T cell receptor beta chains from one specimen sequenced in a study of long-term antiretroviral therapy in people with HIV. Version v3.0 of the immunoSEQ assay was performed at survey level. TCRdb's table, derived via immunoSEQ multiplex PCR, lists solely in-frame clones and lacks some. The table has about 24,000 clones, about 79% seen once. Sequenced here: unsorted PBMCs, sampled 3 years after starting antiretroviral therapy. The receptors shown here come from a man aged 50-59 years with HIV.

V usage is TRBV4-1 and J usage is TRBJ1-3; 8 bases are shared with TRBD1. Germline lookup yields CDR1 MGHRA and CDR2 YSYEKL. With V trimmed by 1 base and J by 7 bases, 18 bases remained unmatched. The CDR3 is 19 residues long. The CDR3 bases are TGCGCCAGCAGCCAAGGACTATGGACAGGGAATACAGATTTGAACACCATATATTTT. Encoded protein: CASSQGLWTGNTDLNTIYF.

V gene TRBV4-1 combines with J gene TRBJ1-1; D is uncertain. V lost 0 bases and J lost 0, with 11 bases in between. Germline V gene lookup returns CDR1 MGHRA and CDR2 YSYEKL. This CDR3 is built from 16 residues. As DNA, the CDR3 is TGCGCCAGCAGCCAAGAATTTTTTAGCGTGAACACTGAAGCTTTCTTT. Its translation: CASSQEFFSVNTEAFF.

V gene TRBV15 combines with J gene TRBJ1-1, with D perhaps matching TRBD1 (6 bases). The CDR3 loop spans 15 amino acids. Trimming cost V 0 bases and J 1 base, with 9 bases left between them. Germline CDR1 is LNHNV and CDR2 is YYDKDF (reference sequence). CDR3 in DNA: TGTGCCACCAGCAGAGAGGGCAGGGGGAACACTGAAGCTTTCTTT. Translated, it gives CATSREGRGNTEAFF.

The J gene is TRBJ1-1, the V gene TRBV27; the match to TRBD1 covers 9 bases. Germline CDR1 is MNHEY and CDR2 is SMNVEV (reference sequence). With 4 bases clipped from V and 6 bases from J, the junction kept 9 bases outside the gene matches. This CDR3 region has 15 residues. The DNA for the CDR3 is TGTGCCAGCAGTTACACCGGGACAGGGACCCCTGAAGCTTTCTTT. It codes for CASSYTGTGTPEAFF.

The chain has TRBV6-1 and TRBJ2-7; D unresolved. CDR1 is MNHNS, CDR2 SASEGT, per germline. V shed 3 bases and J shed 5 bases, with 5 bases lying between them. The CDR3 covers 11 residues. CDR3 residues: CASSDRNEQYF. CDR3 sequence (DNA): TGTGCCAGCAGTGACAGGAACGAGCAGTACTTC.

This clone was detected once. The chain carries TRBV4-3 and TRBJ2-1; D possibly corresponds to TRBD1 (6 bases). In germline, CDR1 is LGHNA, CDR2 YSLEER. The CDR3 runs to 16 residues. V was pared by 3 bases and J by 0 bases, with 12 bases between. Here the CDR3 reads CASSHMGASSYNEQFF. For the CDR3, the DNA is TGCGCCAGCAGCCACATGGGGGCGAGCTCCTACAATGAGCAGTTCTTC.

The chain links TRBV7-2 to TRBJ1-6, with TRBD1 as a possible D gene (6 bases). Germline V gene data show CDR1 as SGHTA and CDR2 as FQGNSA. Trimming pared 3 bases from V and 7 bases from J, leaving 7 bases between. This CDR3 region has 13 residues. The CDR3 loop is CASSFGQNSPLHF. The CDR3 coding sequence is TGTGCCAGCAGCTTCGGACAGAATTCACCCCTCCACTTT.

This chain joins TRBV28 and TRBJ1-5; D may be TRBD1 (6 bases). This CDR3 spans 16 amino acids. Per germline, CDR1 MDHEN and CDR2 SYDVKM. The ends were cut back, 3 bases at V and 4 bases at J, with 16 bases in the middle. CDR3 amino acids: CASSFLGRGENQPQHF. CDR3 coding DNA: TGTGCCAGCAGTTTTCTCGGCAGGGGCGAAAATCAGCCCCAGCATTTT.

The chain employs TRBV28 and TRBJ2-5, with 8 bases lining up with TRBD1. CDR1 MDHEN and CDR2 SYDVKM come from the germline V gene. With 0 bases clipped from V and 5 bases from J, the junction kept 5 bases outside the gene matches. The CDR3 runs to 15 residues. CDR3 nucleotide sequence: TGTGCCAGCAGTTTATGGGCAGGGGGCGCGGAGACCCAGTACTTC. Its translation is CASSLWAGGAETQYF.

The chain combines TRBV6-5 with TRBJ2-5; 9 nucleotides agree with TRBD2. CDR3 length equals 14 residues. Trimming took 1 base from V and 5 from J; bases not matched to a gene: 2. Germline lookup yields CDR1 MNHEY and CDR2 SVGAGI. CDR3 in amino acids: CASSYLAGGETQYF. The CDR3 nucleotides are TGTGCCAGCAGTTACTTGGCGGGAGGGGAGACCCAGTACTTC.

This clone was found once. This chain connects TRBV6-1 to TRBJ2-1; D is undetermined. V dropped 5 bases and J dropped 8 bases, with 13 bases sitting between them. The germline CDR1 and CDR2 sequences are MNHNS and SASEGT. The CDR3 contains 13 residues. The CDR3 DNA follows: TGTGCCAGCAGTCCGGAGACCTTTTATGAGCAGTTCTTC. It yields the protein CASSPETFYEQFF.

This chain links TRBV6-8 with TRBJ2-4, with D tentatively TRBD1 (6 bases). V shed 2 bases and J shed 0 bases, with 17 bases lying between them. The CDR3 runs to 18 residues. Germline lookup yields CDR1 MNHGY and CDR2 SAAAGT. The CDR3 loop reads CASSYLPTGSLAKNIQYF. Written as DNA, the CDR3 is TGTGCCAGCAGTTACCTCCCGACAGGTTCTTTAGCCAAAAACATTCAGTACTTC.

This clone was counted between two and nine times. Here the CDR3 DNA reads TGCGCCAGCAGCCAAGGGGCCACAGATACGCAGTATTTT. Its protein product is CASSQGATDTQYF. The rearrangement joins TRBV4-3 to TRBJ2-3, with D hard to call. The CDR3 consists of 13 residues. CDR1 is LGHNA, CDR2 YSLEER, per germline. Trimming stripped 1 base from V and 2 bases from J, with 4 bases between.

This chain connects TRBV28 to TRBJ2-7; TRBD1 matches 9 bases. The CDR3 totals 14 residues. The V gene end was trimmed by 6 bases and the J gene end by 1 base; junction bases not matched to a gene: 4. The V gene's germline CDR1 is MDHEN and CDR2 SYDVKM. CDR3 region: CASREDRGSYEQYF. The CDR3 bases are TGTGCCAGCAGAGAGGACAGGGGTTCCTACGAGCAGTACTTC.

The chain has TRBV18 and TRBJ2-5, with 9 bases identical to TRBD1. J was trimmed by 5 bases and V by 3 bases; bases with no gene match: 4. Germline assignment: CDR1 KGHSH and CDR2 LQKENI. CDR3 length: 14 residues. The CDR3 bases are TGTGCCAGCTCACCCCCCGGGACAGGGGAGACCCAGTACTTC. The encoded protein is CASSPPGTGETQYF.

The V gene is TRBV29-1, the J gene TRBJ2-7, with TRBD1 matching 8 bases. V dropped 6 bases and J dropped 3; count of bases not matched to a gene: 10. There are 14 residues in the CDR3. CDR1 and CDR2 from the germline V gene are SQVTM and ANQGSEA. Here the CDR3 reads CSVLGTGQYYEQYF. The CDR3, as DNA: TGCAGCGTCCTTGGGACAGGACAATACTACGAGCAGTACTTC.

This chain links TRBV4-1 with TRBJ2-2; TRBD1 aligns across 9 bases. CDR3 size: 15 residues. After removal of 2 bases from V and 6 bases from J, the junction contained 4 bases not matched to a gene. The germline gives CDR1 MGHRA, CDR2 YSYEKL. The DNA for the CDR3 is TGCGCCAGCAGCCAAACGGGACAGGGCGCCGGGGAGCTGTTTTTT. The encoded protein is CASSQTGQGAGELFF.

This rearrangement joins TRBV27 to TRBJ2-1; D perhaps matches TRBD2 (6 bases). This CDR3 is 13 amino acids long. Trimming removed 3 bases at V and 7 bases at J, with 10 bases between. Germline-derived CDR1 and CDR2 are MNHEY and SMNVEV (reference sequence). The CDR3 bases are TGTGCCAGCAGTTTGGAGGGTTATAATGAGCAGTTCTTC. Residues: CASSLEGYNEQFF.

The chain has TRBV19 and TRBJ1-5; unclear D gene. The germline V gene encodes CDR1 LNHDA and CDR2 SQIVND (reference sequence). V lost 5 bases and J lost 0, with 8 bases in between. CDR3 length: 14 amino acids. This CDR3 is CASSSTGSNQPQHF. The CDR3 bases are TGTGCCAGTAGTTCGACCGGTAGCAATCAGCCCCAGCATTTT.

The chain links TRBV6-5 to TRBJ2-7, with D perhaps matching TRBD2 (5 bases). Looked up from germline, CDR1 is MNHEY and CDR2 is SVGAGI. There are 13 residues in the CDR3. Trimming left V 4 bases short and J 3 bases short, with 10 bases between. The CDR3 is CASSWLRGYEQYF. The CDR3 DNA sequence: TGTGCCAGCAGTTGGCTCCGGGGCTACGAGCAGTACTTC.

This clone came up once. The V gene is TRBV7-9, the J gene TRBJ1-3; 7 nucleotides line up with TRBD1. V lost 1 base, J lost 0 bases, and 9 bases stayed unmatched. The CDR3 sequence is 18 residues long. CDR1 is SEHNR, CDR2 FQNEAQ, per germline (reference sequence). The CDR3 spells CASSLGPTGPSSGNTIYF. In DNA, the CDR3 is TGTGCCAGCAGCTTAGGACCGACAGGGCCAAGCTCTGGAAACACCATATATTTT.

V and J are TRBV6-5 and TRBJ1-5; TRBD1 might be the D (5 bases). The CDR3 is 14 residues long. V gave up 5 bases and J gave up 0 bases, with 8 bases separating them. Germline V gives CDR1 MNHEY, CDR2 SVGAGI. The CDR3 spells CASSRGDSNQPQHF. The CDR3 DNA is TGTGCCAGCAGTCGGGGGGATAGCAATCAGCCCCAGCATTTT.

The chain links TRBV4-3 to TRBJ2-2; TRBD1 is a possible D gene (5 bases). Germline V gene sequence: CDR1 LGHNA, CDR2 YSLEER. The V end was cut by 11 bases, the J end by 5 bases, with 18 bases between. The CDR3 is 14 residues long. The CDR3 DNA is TGCGCCTCGAAACGAGGCAGGGAAACCGGGGAGCTGTTTTTT. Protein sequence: CASKRGRETGELFF.

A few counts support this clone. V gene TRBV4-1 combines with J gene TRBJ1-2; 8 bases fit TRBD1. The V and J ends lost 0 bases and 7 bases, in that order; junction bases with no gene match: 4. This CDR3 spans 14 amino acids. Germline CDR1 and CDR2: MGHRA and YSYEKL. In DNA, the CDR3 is TGCGCCAGCAGCCAAGATGGGACAGGAGGTGGCTACACCTTC. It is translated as CASSQDGTGGGYTF.

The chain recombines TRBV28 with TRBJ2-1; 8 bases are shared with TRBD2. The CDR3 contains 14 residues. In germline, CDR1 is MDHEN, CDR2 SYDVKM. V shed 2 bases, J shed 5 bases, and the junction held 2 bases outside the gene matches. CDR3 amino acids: CASSLLAGNNEQFF. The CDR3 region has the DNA TGTGCCAGCAGTTTACTAGCGGGCAACAATGAGCAGTTCTTC.